Shown below are 22 T cell receptor beta chains from a single sample sequenced in a study of identifying expanded T cells in peripheral blood. Only in-frame clones appear in the TCRdb table, and some are missing; sequencing was by immunoSEQ multiplex PCR. The repertoire holds 84,000 or so clones, roughly 90% seen once, with roughly 7% in the top ten. Sequencing input: blood. The source of these receptors is a person aged 18-70 years in good health.

The chain is built from TRBV7-8 and TRBJ2-1, with TRBD1 as a possible D gene (6 bases). Trimming took 6 bases from V and 4 from J, leaving 19 bases between them. This CDR3 has 16 residues. CDR1 and CDR2 (germline): SGHVS, FQNEAQ. CDR3 sequence (DNA): TGTGCCAGCAGTTCTGTGTTACTAGGGGGATACAATGAGCAGTTCTTC. Translated, it gives CASSSVLLGGYNEQFF.

The rearrangement links TRBV6-4 to TRBJ2-2; 7 positions match TRBD2. The CDR3 has 14 residues. V lost 2 bases to trimming and J lost 3 bases; unmatched junction nucleotides: 0. Germline CDR1 and CDR2: MRHNA and SNTAGT. The CDR3 here is CASSDGLDTGELFF. The DNA of the CDR3 is TGTGCCAGCAGTGACGGACTAGACACCGGGGAGCTGTTTTTT.

This clone appeared a few times. The rearrangement links TRBV6-4 to TRBJ2-5; D is unclear. The germline V gene has CDR1 MRHNA and CDR2 SNTAGT. V was cut by 9 bases and J by 1 base, with 18 bases left in between. This CDR3 contains 15 residues. Written as DNA, the CDR3 is TGTGCCAGGGCAGGAGAACCATGCACCCAAGAGACCCAGTACTTC. Protein product: CARAGEPCTQETQYF.

J is TRBJ1-2 and V is TRBV7-2, with D possibly matching TRBD1 (5 bases). Trimming took 0 bases from V and 5 from J, leaving 13 bases between them. The CDR3 covers 15 residues. Germline V gene sequence: CDR1 SGHTA, CDR2 FQGNSA. The CDR3 sequence is CASSLAGGVYYGYTF. The DNA of the CDR3 is TGTGCCAGCAGCTTAGCTGGAGGGGTCTATTATGGCTACACCTTC.

J is TRBJ1-2 and V is TRBV4-2, with a tentative D call TRBD1 (5 bases). CDR3 length: 16 amino acids. Trimming left V 0 bases short and J 6 bases short, with 17 bases between. Germline CDR1 LGHNA, CDR2 YNFKEQ. Here the CDR3 reads CASSQDAFRDEDGYTF. The CDR3 nucleotides read TGTGCCAGCAGCCAAGATGCGTTCAGGGATGAGGATGGCTACACCTTC.

The gene calls are TRBV2 and TRBJ2-3; D may be TRBD1 or TRBD2 (6 bases each). The CDR3 is 13 residues long. V lost 4 bases, J lost 8 bases, and 13 bases lay in between. Germline V lookup: CDR1 SNHLY, CDR2 FYNNEI. Here the CDR3 DNA reads TGTGCCAGCAGTGTTGACAGGAGGGGTACGCAGTATTTT. It is translated as CASSVDRRGTQYF. Variable domain in full (rest from reference TRBV2 and TRBJ2-3): EPEVTQTPSHQVTQMGQEVILRCVPISNHLYFYWYRQILGQKVEFLVSFYNNEISEKSEIFDDQFSVERPDGSNFTLKIRSTKLEDSAMYFCASSVDRRGTQYFGPGTRLTVL.

The CDR3 here is CASSWDRERRGQDGYTF. The CDR3 region has the DNA TGCGCCAGCAGCTGGGACAGGGAAAGACGAGGTCAGGATGGCTACACCTTC. The V call is TRBV5-1, the J call TRBJ1-2; TRBD1 matches 9 bases. Germline V gene data show CDR1 as SGHRS and CDR2 as YFSETQ. J gave up 6 bases and V 3 bases, and 15 bases lay outside the gene matches. The CDR3 extends over 17 amino acids.

The J gene is TRBJ1-1, the V gene TRBV12-5; no clear D. Germline CDR1 and CDR2: LGHNT and FRNRAP. CDR3 length: 13 residues. V was clipped by 6 bases and J by 5 bases, with 13 bases between them. The chain's CDR3 is CASGQLLETEAFF. The CDR3 region has the DNA TGTGCTAGTGGCCAGCTTTTGGAAACTGAAGCTTTCTTT.

V usage is TRBV30 and J usage is TRBJ2-5; D remains unclear. Germline lookup yields CDR1 GTSNPN and CDR2 SVGIG (reference sequence). The germline V and J ends were trimmed by 0 bases and 0 bases, with 5 bases remaining between them. The CDR3 is 13 residues long. Written as DNA, the CDR3 is TGTGCCTGGAGTGTCCAGGACCAAGAGACCCAGTACTTC. As protein: CAWSVQDQETQYF.

The chain couples TRBV7-2 to TRBJ2-2, with D unclear. The CDR3 is 13 amino acids. The V end was cut by 7 bases, the J end by 4 bases, with 10 bases between. Germline CDR1 is SGHTA and CDR2 is FQGNSA. Here the CDR3 reads CASTDRSTGELFF. The CDR3 DNA reads as TGTGCCAGCACCGACCGGAGCACCGGGGAGCTGTTTTTT.

This chain uses TRBV7-3 with TRBJ2-7, with D perhaps being TRBD1 or TRBD2 (5 bases each). V shed 5 bases and J shed 3 bases, with 14 bases lying between them. The CDR3 contains 14 residues. Per the germline V gene, CDR1 is SGHTA and CDR2 is FQGTGA. The CDR3 region has the DNA TGTGCCAGCAGCCCCGGGGCAGGGAGCTACGAGCAGTACTTC. It codes for CASSPGAGSYEQYF.

Details on this clone: This sample also contains other DNA sequences that code for the same CDR3. The V and J genes are TRBV18 and TRBJ1-1, with D unclear. CDR3 size: 13 residues. The germline V and J ends were trimmed by 2 bases and 5 bases, with 9 bases remaining between them. The V gene's germline CDR1 is KGHSH and CDR2 LQKENI. Written as DNA, the CDR3 is TGTGCCAGCTCACCAGACCGCGGAACTGAAGCTTTCTTT. Translating gives CASSPDRGTEAFF.

The gene calls are TRBV11-3 and TRBJ2-7, with 14 bases identical to TRBD2. Germline trimming cut 4 bases from V and 1 base from J; bases unmatched to any gene: 12. The CDR3 has 19 amino acids. CDR1 is SGHNT and CDR2 is YENEEA in the germline V gene. CDR3 sequence: CASSSPPGLAGAISYEQYF. The CDR3, as DNA: TGTGCCAGCAGCTCCCCTCCGGGACTAGCGGGAGCTATTTCCTACGAGCAGTACTTC.

The CDR3 DNA reads TGTGCCACCCGAAAGGGGGCTGTCTCCTACGAGCAGTACTTC. Protein sequence: CATRKGAVSYEQYF. V is TRBV2 and J is TRBJ2-7; 7 nucleotides line up with TRBD1. V trimming: 10 bases; J trimming: 0 bases; junction bases outside the gene matches: 9. The CDR3 has 14 amino acids. Germline CDR1 reads SNHLY; CDR2 reads FYNNEI.

The V call is TRBV7-9, the J call TRBJ1-1; a possible D gene is TRBD1 (6 bases). CDR1 and CDR2 from the germline V gene are SEHNR and FQNEAQ (reference sequence). V was cut by 5 bases and J by 1 base, with 11 bases left in between. The CDR3 covers 14 residues. CDR3 sequence reads: CASSGQSRNTEAFF. In DNA, the CDR3 is TGTGCCAGCAGCGGACAGTCAAGGAACACTGAAGCTTTCTTT.

The CDR3 region has the DNA TGTGCCAGCAGCCAAGTCCTCCGTGATAGCGGGAGCTCCTACAATGAGCAGTTCTTC. Amino acid sequence: CASSQVLRDSGSSYNEQFF. The rearrangement uses TRBV4-2 and TRBJ2-1; 9 nucleotides align to TRBD2. CDR3 size: 19 residues. Germline V gene data show CDR1 as LGHNA and CDR2 as YNFKEQ. The trim removed 1 base at V and 0 bases at J, leaving 10 bases unmatched.

This clone was seen more than once but under ten times. The rearrangement joins TRBV19 to TRBJ1-1, with D uncertain. Germline CDR1 and CDR2: LNHDA and SQIVND (reference sequence). CDR3 length equals 14 residues. Trimming stripped 5 bases from V and 1 base from J, with 11 bases between. The CDR3 region has the DNA TGTGCCAGTAGTTCGCGTGGGGAGAACACTGAAGCTTTCTTT. Translated: CASSSRGENTEAFF.

The chain is built from TRBV5-1 and TRBJ2-3, with D perhaps matching TRBD2 (5 bases). Trimming cost V 1 base and J 2 bases, with 14 bases left between them. The length of the CDR3 is 16 residues. Germline CDR1 reads SGHRS; CDR2 reads YFSETQ. CDR3 coding DNA: TGCGCCAGCAGCTTGAGGGCTAGCTCCCCCACAGATACGCAGTATTTT. Translated, it gives CASSLRASSPTDTQYF. Full variable domain (rest looked up from reference TRBV5-1 and TRBJ2-3): KAGVTQTPRYLIKTRGQQVTLSCSPISGHRSVSWYQQTPGQGLQFLFEYFSETQRNKGNFPGRFSGRQFSNSRSEMNVSTLELGDSALYLCASSLRASSPTDTQYFGPGTRLTVL.

V usage is TRBV7-8 and J usage is TRBJ2-2; 8 positions match TRBD1. The germline V gene encodes CDR1 SGHVS and CDR2 FQNEAQ. CDR3 length: 15 amino acids. The J segment lost 0 bases and the V segment lost 4 bases, leaving 1 base of the junction unmatched. The CDR3 nucleotides read TGTGCCAGCAGCTCGGGACAGGCGAACACCGGGGAGCTGTTTTTT. Translated, it gives CASSSGQANTGELFF.

The chain uses TRBV20-1 and TRBJ1-2; D is unclear. Germline V gene sequence: CDR1 DFQATT, CDR2 SNEGSKA (reference sequence). The CDR3 covers 11 residues. V lost 5 bases and J lost 5, with 9 bases in between. CDR3 loop: CSARREYGYTF. The CDR3 nucleotides read TGCAGTGCTCGGCGGGAATATGGCTACACCTTC.

The chain employs TRBV18 and TRBJ2-7; 7 bases are a match to TRBD1. V was pared by 3 bases and J by 0 bases, with 8 bases of the junction left unmatched. Germline V gene data show CDR1 as KGHSH and CDR2 as LQKENI. The CDR3 is made up of 16 amino acids. CDR3 in amino acids: CASSPRQGSPSYEQYF. CDR3 DNA: TGTGCCAGCTCACCGCGACAGGGAAGCCCCTCCTACGAGCAGTACTTC.

CDR3: CASSPGGVGTEAFF. In nucleotides, the CDR3 is TGCGCCAGCAGCCCCGGGGGGGTTGGCACTGAAGCTTTCTTT. The chain employs TRBV5-1 and TRBJ1-1; D perhaps matches TRBD1 (5 bases). The CDR3 extends over 14 amino acids. The V and J ends lost 4 bases and 4 bases respectively, with 14 bases between them. Germline CDR1 reads SGHRS; CDR2 reads YFSETQ. Supplemented by reference TRBV5-1 and TRBJ1-1, the full variable domain reads KAGVTQTPRYLIKTRGQQVTLSCSPISGHRSVSWYQQTPGQGLQFLFEYFSETQRNKGNFPGRFSGRQFSNSRSEMNVSTLELGDSALYLCASSPGGVGTEAFFGQGTRLTVV.